Shown below are 20 T cell receptor beta chains from a single sample sequenced in a study of OX40 agonist ivuxolimab in advanced cancers. The repertoire was sequenced with immunoSEQ multiplex PCR; TCRdb's copy has only in-frame clones and lacks some. This repertoire shows under 70,000 clones, just over 85% found once; its top ten account for more than 0.9%. Sample: CD4+ or CD8+ T cells sorted from blood, taken in a trial of the OX40 agonist ivuxolimab. The receptors originated from an adult with an advanced solid tumor such as melanoma, head and neck, liver or kidney cancer.

The chain has TRBV4-2 and TRBJ1-2, with unresolved D. V lost 0 bases, J lost 2 bases, and 4 bases lay in between. This CDR3 is 13 amino acids long. The germline CDR1 and CDR2 sequences are LGHNA and YNFKEQ. The CDR3 coding sequence is TGTGCCAGCAGCCAAGATTTGAACTATGGCTACACCTTC. This codes for CASSQDLNYGYTF.

CDR3 nucleotide sequence: TGTGCCAGCAGTGTGGGGACAGACTATGGCTACACCTTC. The encoded protein is CASSVGTDYGYTF. The chain uses TRBV6-1 and TRBJ1-2, with TRBD1 identical over 7 bases. V shed 4 bases and J 3 bases; nucleotides not matched to a gene: 2. CDR1 is MNHNS and CDR2 is SASEGT in the germline V gene. The CDR3 contains 13 residues.

The CDR3 region has the DNA TGTGCCAGCAGCAATCAGGGGGTGGACACTGAAGCTTTCTTT. Translated: CASSNQGVDTEAFF. The J gene is TRBJ1-1, the V gene TRBV6-1, with TRBD1 identical over 7 bases. The junction had 7 bases not matched to a gene; V was cut back by 6 bases and J by 3 bases. CDR1 and CDR2 from the germline V gene are MNHNS and SASEGT. The CDR3 totals 14 residues.

The V gene is TRBV5-6, the J gene TRBJ1-1, with 7 bases that match TRBD1. Looked up from germline, CDR1 is SGHDT and CDR2 is YYEEEE. The CDR3 spans 14 residues. The V and J ends lost 2 bases and 6 bases, in that order; junction bases with no gene match: 7. The CDR3 protein is CASSFRGGLAEAFF. The CDR3 DNA reads as TGTGCCAGCAGCTTCAGGGGGGGTCTGGCTGAAGCTTTCTTT.

This clone occurred once. V usage is TRBV19 and J usage is TRBJ2-3, with TRBD2 matching over 7 bases. The CDR3 sequence is 16 residues long. The V segment lost 5 bases and the J segment 2 bases; nucleotides outside the gene matches: 10. Germline CDR1 is LNHDA and CDR2 is SQIVND (reference sequence). The CDR3 sequence is CASSLGGERYTDTQYF. The CDR3 nucleotides are TGTGCCAGTAGTCTGGGGGGGGAGCGGTACACAGATACGCAGTATTTT.

The chain recombines TRBV6-5 with TRBJ2-7; D is uncertain. The CDR3 totals 12 residues. Germline V gene lookup returns CDR1 MNHEY and CDR2 SVGAGI. Trimming took off 4 bases at V and 4 bases at J, with 8 bases between the two ends. Here the CDR3 reads CASSCTLYEQYF. In DNA, the CDR3 is TGTGCCAGCAGTTGTACCCTTTACGAGCAGTACTTC.

This chain links TRBV7-2 with TRBJ2-2, with 9 positions matching TRBD1. The germline CDR1 and CDR2 sequences are SGHTA and FQGNSA. The CDR3 totals 16 residues. The J segment lost 4 bases and the V segment lost 7 bases, leaving 10 bases of the junction unmatched. CDR3 protein: CASTRQATGGTGELFF. CDR3 sequence (DNA): TGTGCCAGCACTAGGCAGGCGACAGGGGGCACCGGGGAGCTGTTTTTT.

CDR3 sequence: CATETTVVSGYTF. CDR3 sequence (DNA): TGTGCCACCGAAACGACAGTAGTTTCGGGCTACACCTTC. The rearrangement links TRBV6-1 to TRBJ1-2, with TRBD1 as a possible D gene (5 bases). Per germline, CDR1 MNHNS and CDR2 SASEGT. Trimming stripped 10 bases from V and 8 bases from J, with 20 bases between. CDR3 length: 13 residues.

The V gene is TRBV18, the J gene TRBJ1-1; TRBD1 matches at 7 bases. Germline loops: CDR1 KGHSH, CDR2 LQKENI. Trimming removed 3 bases from V and 0 bases from J; junction bases left unmatched: 4. This CDR3 contains 15 residues. The CDR3 DNA follows: TGTGCCAGCTCACCGACGGACAGGATGAACACTGAAGCTTTCTTT. It codes for CASSPTDRMNTEAFF. The full variable domain, with the rest looked up from reference TRBV18 and TRBJ1-1, is NAGVMQNPRHLVRRRGQEARLRCSPMKGHSHVYWYRQLPEEGLKFMVYLQKENIIDESGMPKERFSAEFPKEGPSILRIQQVVRGDSAAYFCASSPTDRMNTEAFFGQGTRLTVV.

V and J are TRBV6-5 and TRBJ2-5; 8 nucleotides line up with TRBD1. The CDR3 spans 16 residues. CDR1 MNHEY and CDR2 SVGAGI come from the germline V gene. The V and J ends lost 2 bases and 4 bases, in that order; junction bases with no gene match: 9. CDR3 bases: TGTGCCAGCAGTTACGTGCCAGGGGGCGTTGGAGAGACCCAGTACTTC. It encodes CASSYVPGGVGETQYF.

The V and J genes are TRBV7-3 and TRBJ2-1; 7 bases align to TRBD2. V was clipped by 1 base and J by 4 bases; unmatched bases: 1. CDR3 length: 14 amino acids. Germline loops: CDR1 SGHTA, CDR2 FQGTGA. The CDR3 DNA reads TGTGCCAGCAGCTTAAACGGGGGGTACAATGAGCAGTTCTTC. Protein sequence: CASSLNGGYNEQFF.

V is TRBV7-8 and J is TRBJ2-1, with D perhaps TRBD1 (6 bases). Germline CDR1 is SGHVS and CDR2 is FQNEAQ. The CDR3 has 14 residues. V lost 4 bases to trimming and J lost 5 bases, with 12 bases between them. The CDR3: CASSSNRVNNEQFF. The DNA of the CDR3 is TGTGCCAGCAGCTCTAACAGGGTTAACAATGAGCAGTTCTTC.

In its sample, this clone is medium-sized. The chain has TRBV2 and TRBJ2-2, with unresolved D. The V gene's germline CDR1 is SNHLY and CDR2 FYNNEI. The ends were cut back, 6 bases at V and 2 bases at J, with 7 bases in the middle. The CDR3 totals 13 residues. The CDR3 loop reads CASSRANTGELFF. The CDR3 DNA reads TGTGCCAGCAGCCGGGCTAACACCGGGGAGCTGTTTTTT.

The CDR3 DNA reads as TGTGCCAGCAGCCGGGGACAGGGTGGTCCAGATACGCAGTATTTT. The encoded protein is CASSRGQGGPDTQYF. The genes are TRBV6-5 and TRBJ2-3; 9 bases line up with TRBD1. With 6 bases clipped from V and 4 bases from J, the junction kept 8 bases outside the gene matches. CDR1 is MNHEY and CDR2 is SVGAGI in the germline V gene. The CDR3 is made up of 15 amino acids.

This CDR3 is CASSSILQGSGANVLTF. The CDR3 bases are TGCGCCAGCAGCTCGATCCTCCAGGGATCCGGGGCCAACGTCCTGACTTTC. V gene TRBV5-1 combines with J gene TRBJ2-6; D might be TRBD1 (5 bases). From germline, CDR1 is SGHRS and CDR2 YFSETQ. The CDR3 loop spans 17 amino acids. V dropped 3 bases and J dropped 4 bases, with 17 bases sitting between them.

This chain links TRBV15 with TRBJ2-7; 9 bases agree with TRBD1. V shed 6 bases, J shed 0 bases, and the junction held 9 bases outside the gene matches. The CDR3 spans 16 residues. Looked up from germline, CDR1 is LNHNV and CDR2 is YYDKDF (reference sequence). In DNA form, the CDR3 reads TGTGCCACCAGAGGACAGGGGATCTCGGCCTCCTACGAGCAGTACTTC. Its translation: CATRGQGISASYEQYF.

The rearrangement uses TRBV5-1 and TRBJ2-3, with 7 bases fitting TRBD1. Germline CDR1 SGHRS, CDR2 YFSETQ. V lost 2 bases, J lost 2 bases, and 5 bases stayed unmatched. This CDR3 spans 15 amino acids. CDR3 amino acids: CASSLTGDLTDTQYF. In DNA form, the CDR3 reads TGCGCCAGCAGCTTAACAGGGGACCTCACAGATACGCAGTATTTT. Full variable domain (missing parts from reference TRBV5-1 and TRBJ2-3): KAGVTQTPRYLIKTRGQQVTLSCSPISGHRSVSWYQQTPGQGLQFLFEYFSETQRNKGNFPGRFSGRQFSNSRSEMNVSTLELGDSALYLCASSLTGDLTDTQYFGPGTRLTVL.

The chain joins TRBV6-1 to TRBJ2-1, with 12 bases aligning to TRBD2. Trimming removed 7 bases from V and 4 bases from J; junction bases left unmatched: 5. The V gene's germline CDR1 is MNHNS and CDR2 SASEGT. The length of the CDR3 is 15 residues. CDR3 sequence reads: CASTILAGGYNEQFF. In nucleotides, the CDR3 is TGTGCCAGCACTATACTAGCGGGAGGATACAATGAGCAGTTCTTC.

This chain joins TRBV6-1 and TRBJ1-1, with D maybe TRBD1 (6 bases). Germline CDR1 and CDR2: MNHNS and SASEGT. The CDR3 has 13 residues. The V end lost 6 bases, the J end lost 1 base, and 9 bases lay between the germline ends. CDR3 nucleotides: TGTGCCAGCAGGACGACAGGGAACACTGAAGCTTTCTTT. Translated, it gives CASRTTGNTEAFF.

The V call is TRBV4-1, the J call TRBJ1-1; D is perhaps TRBD1 (5 bases). The V gene's germline CDR1 is MGHRA and CDR2 YSYEKL. Trimming left V 2 bases short and J 0 bases short, with 10 bases between. The CDR3 loop spans 15 amino acids. The CDR3 DNA reads TGCGCCAGCAGCCAACAGACAGCATTGAACACTGAAGCTTTCTTT. Amino acid sequence: CASSQQTALNTEAFF.